The next 29 T cell receptor beta chains were all read from a single sample in a study of response to subunit inactivated influenza vaccine. A single record per CDR3 protein comes from TCRdb applying MiXCR to the RT-PCR reads. The table lists approximately 530,000 distinct CDR3 sequences, about an eighth of them singletons. Sequenced here: PBMCs from blood, sampled roughly 48 days after vaccination. Receptors originate from a man in his fifties or sixties who received an inactivated influenza vaccine.

This clonotype has a count of ten or more. This chain joins TRBV12-3 or TRBV12-4 and TRBJ1-5, with TRBD1 as a possible D gene (6 bases). V gave up 5 bases and J gave up 6 bases, with 17 bases separating them. The CDR3 length is 15 residues. The CDR3 is CASSLTAGVGQPQHF. The CDR3 nucleotides read TGTGCCAGCAGTCTTACCGCAGGGGTAGGTCAGCCCCAGCATTTT.

This chain joins TRBV7-2 and TRBJ1-1, with a possible D match to TRBD1 (5 bases). The CDR3 loop spans 15 amino acids. The ends were cut back, 1 base at V and 5 bases at J, with 14 bases in the middle. CDR1 SGHTA and CDR2 FQGNSA come from the germline V gene. DNA for the CDR3: TGTGCCAGCAGCTTAGAACCAGGGCGGAGGACTGAAGCTTTCTTT. This gives the protein CASSLEPGRRTEAFF.

In its sample, this clonotype was seen many times. This chain links TRBV20-1 with TRBJ1-6; D remains unclear. Trimming removed 1 base from V and 0 bases from J, with 10 bases in between. Germline CDR1 and CDR2: DFQATT and SNEGSKA (reference sequence). This CDR3 has 16 amino acids. CDR3 amino acids: CSARGPLSSYNSPLHF. CDR3 bases: TGCAGTGCTAGAGGCCCGTTAAGCTCCTATAATTCACCCCTCCACTTT.

V and J are TRBV5-1 and TRBJ2-7, with a weak D call TRBD2 (6 bases). There are 15 residues in the CDR3. Looked up from germline, CDR1 is SGHRS and CDR2 is YFSETQ. Trimming cost V 1 base and J 0 bases, with 11 bases left between them. The CDR3 protein is CASSLYYGSSYEQYF. CDR3 in DNA: TGCGCCAGCAGCTTGTATTACGGGAGCTCCTACGAGCAGTACTTC.

This clonotype was counted between two and nine times. CDR3 sequence reads: CSATPPGTGTDTQYF. The CDR3 nucleotides are TGCAGTGCTACTCCCCCCGGGACAGGCACAGATACGCAGTATTTT. This chain joins TRBV20-1 and TRBJ2-3; TRBD1 matches at 7 bases. Unmatched junction bases numbered 8, after V lost 4 bases and J lost 1 base. This CDR3 is 15 amino acids long. Germline V gives CDR1 DFQATT, CDR2 SNEGSKA (reference sequence).

This rearrangement joins TRBV4-3 to TRBJ2-1; 11 bases agree with TRBD2. This CDR3 is 18 amino acids long. V shed 0 bases and J 4 bases; nucleotides not matched to a gene: 8. CDR1 LGHNA and CDR2 YSLEER come from the germline V gene. This chain's CDR3 is CASSQDTGRTSGYNEQFF. CDR3 bases: TGCGCCAGCAGCCAAGATACAGGGAGGACTAGCGGGTACAATGAGCAGTTCTTC.

The chain employs TRBV20-1 and TRBJ1-2, with D unclear. Germline values: CDR1 DFQATT, CDR2 SNEGSKA (reference sequence). V lost 5 bases to trimming and J lost 7 bases, with 20 bases between them. CDR3 size: 14 residues. The CDR3 nucleotides read TGCAGTGCTCGAACCCCGGACGGTCTGAGTGGCTACACCTTC. Protein sequence: CSARTPDGLSGYTF.

This clonotype was observed a handful of times. The rearrangement links TRBV3-1 to TRBJ2-1; D could derive from TRBD1 or TRBD2 (5 bases each). Trimming removed 0 bases at V and 5 bases at J, with 17 bases between. CDR1 and CDR2 (germline): LGHDT, YNNKEL (reference sequence). This CDR3 has 17 residues. DNA of the CDR3: TGTGCCAGCAGCCAAGATCGGGGCTATACTGTCGACAATGAGCAGTTCTTC. Amino acids: CASSQDRGYTVDNEQFF.

This clonotype was seen only a few times. This sequence joins TRBV6-2 or TRBV6-3 and TRBJ2-1, with 12 bases lining up with TRBD2. Germline V CDR1 and CDR2: MNHEY, SVGEGT. CDR3 size: 17 residues. V was clipped by 7 bases and J by 2 bases; unmatched bases: 9. The CDR3 DNA sequence: TGTGCCAGCACTTTACTAGCGGGGGGAAGCCCCTACAATGAGCAGTTCTTC. Translated: CASTLLAGGSPYNEQFF.

This rearrangement joins TRBV7-2 to TRBJ1-5; possible D gene TRBD1, 5 bases. The CDR3 is made up of 15 amino acids. Germline V gene sequence: CDR1 SGHTA, CDR2 FQGNSA. Trimming cost V 1 base and J 2 bases, with 9 bases left between them. The CDR3 loop reads CASSLDRWGNQPQHF. In nucleotides, the CDR3 is TGTGCCAGCAGCTTAGACAGGTGGGGCAATCAGCCCCAGCATTTT.

J is TRBJ1-5 and V is TRBV28; a weak D match, TRBD1 (6 bases). V was clipped by 5 bases and J by 0 bases, with 29 bases between them. The CDR3 sequence is 21 residues long. Germline lookup yields CDR1 MDHEN and CDR2 SYDVKM. The CDR3 sequence is CASSTLWAGHQGFGSNQPQHF. The CDR3 DNA reads as TGTGCCAGCAGTACCCTCTGGGCGGGACACCAGGGATTTGGTAGCAATCAGCCCCAGCATTTT.

V and J are TRBV6-5 and TRBJ2-7; 10 bases line up with TRBD2. CDR1 and CDR2 from the germline V gene are MNHEY and SVGAGI. After removal of 1 base from V and 0 bases from J, the junction contained 12 bases not matched to a gene. CDR3 length equals 19 residues. The DNA for the CDR3 is TGTGCCAGCAGTTACTATTATGGGACTAGCGTATCCAGCTCCTACGAGCAGTACTTC. Translating it yields CASSYYYGTSVSSSYEQYF.

This chain joins TRBV14 and TRBJ2-1; TRBD1 or TRBD2 may be the D gene (6 bases each). The CDR3 consists of 16 residues. Germline CDR1 is SGHDN and CDR2 is FVKESK. The V end was cut by 1 base, the J end by 4 bases, with 14 bases between. The CDR3 protein is CASSQVGGPGYNEQFF. The DNA for the CDR3 is TGTGCCAGCAGCCAAGTCGGGGGCCCGGGTTACAATGAGCAGTTCTTC.

In this sample, this clonotype turned up a few times. The chain combines TRBV20-1 with TRBJ2-3; TRBD2 matches 10 bases. CDR1 is DFQATT and CDR2 is SNEGSKA in the germline V gene (reference sequence). V shed 0 bases, J shed 0 bases, and the junction held 9 bases outside the gene matches. The CDR3 contains 18 residues. In nucleotides, the CDR3 is TGCAGTGCTAGAGACCCTAGCGGGAGATCCACTAGCACAGATACGCAGTATTTT. The encoded protein is CSARDPSGRSTSTDTQYF.

This chain joins TRBV20-1 and TRBJ2-7; D may be TRBD1 or TRBD2 (6 bases each). Trimming took 5 bases from V and 3 from J, leaving 14 bases between them. The CDR3 covers 13 residues. Germline values: CDR1 DFQATT, CDR2 SNEGSKA (reference sequence). CDR3 sequence (DNA): TGCAGTGCTGGGGAGGCAGGGGACTACGAGCAGTACTTC. Its protein is CSAGEAGDYEQYF.

V is TRBV5-1 and J is TRBJ2-2; D is perhaps TRBD2 (6 bases). In germline, CDR1 is SGHRS, CDR2 YFSETQ. This CDR3 has 15 residues. The ends were cut back, 4 bases at V and 8 bases at J, with 18 bases in the middle. The CDR3 spells CASSPRLVKEGELFF. DNA for the CDR3: TGCGCCAGCAGCCCGCGACTAGTTAAGGAAGGGGAGCTGTTTTTT.

This clonotype has just a few counts. This rearrangement joins TRBV24-1 to TRBJ2-1, with 7 bases lining up with TRBD2. The CDR3 spans 15 residues. Germline V gene sequence: CDR1 KGHDR, CDR2 SFDVKD. The V and J ends lost 2 bases and 2 bases, in that order; junction bases with no gene match: 2. The CDR3 DNA sequence: TGTGCCACCAGTGATTGGCGGGAGCCCTACAATGAGCAGTTCTTC. Protein product: CATSDWREPYNEQFF.

Notes on this clonotype: One junction end does not reproduce the germline sequence, and a read error may be involved. The chain couples TRBV11-2 to TRBJ2-6; D uncertain. Germline V gene sequence: CDR1 SGHAT, CDR2 FQNNGV. The CDR3 sequence is 16 residues long. CDR3 DNA: TGTGCCAGCAGCCTAGATAGGATCTCTGGGGCCAACGTCCTGACTTTC. It translates to CASSLDRISGANVLTF.

This clonotype was seen a handful of times. V usage is TRBV7-2 and J usage is TRBJ2-2, with TRBD1 as a possible D gene (5 bases). The germline V gene has CDR1 SGHTA and CDR2 FQGNSA. The CDR3 extends over 14 amino acids. Trimming stripped 2 bases from V and 4 bases from J, with 8 bases between. CDR3 nucleotide sequence: TGTGCCAGCAGCTTAAGCAGGGCCACCGGGGAGCTGTTTTTT. It translates to CASSLSRATGELFF.

In this sample, this clonotype turned up a few times. J is TRBJ1-1 and V is TRBV12-3 or TRBV12-4; D unclear. Trimming cost V 7 bases and J 4 bases, with 16 bases left between them. The CDR3 totals 14 residues. This CDR3 is CASILGAAATEAFF. In nucleotides, the CDR3 is TGTGCCAGCATCTTAGGCGCGGCTGCCACTGAAGCTTTCTTT.

The J gene is TRBJ1-6, the V gene TRBV7-9; D possibly corresponds to TRBD1 (6 bases). The CDR3 is made up of 14 amino acids. The ends were cut back, 5 bases at V and 8 bases at J, with 13 bases in the middle. Germline V CDR1 and CDR2: SEHNR, FQNEAQ (reference sequence). CDR3 sequence (DNA): TGTGCCAGCAGCCTAGGACAGCTCGATTCACCCCTCCACTTT. It is translated as CASSLGQLDSPLHF.

This clonotype was observed a handful of times. The chain joins TRBV13 to TRBJ1-1, with D tentatively TRBD1 (5 bases). CDR1 PRHDT and CDR2 FYEKMQ come from the germline V gene (reference sequence). Trimming cost V 5 bases and J 7 bases, with 17 bases left between them. This CDR3 spans 14 amino acids. The CDR3 here is CASSKTNRPNEAFF. The CDR3 DNA sequence: TGTGCCAGCAGCAAGACGAACAGGCCGAATGAAGCTTTCTTT.

This clonotype was detected many times. J is TRBJ2-2 and V is TRBV29-1; 8 bases align to TRBD2. CDR1 and CDR2 (germline): SQVTM, ANQGSEA. J lost 2 bases, V lost 1 base, and 3 bases had no gene match. The CDR3 has 15 amino acids. The CDR3 region is CSVEGLAGNTGELFF. The CDR3 nucleotides are TGCAGCGTTGAAGGGCTAGCGGGCAACACCGGGGAGCTGTTTTTT.

The chain joins TRBV5-1 to TRBJ1-5; weak D call: TRBD1 (6 bases). The V gene's germline CDR1 is SGHRS and CDR2 YFSETQ. Trimming took off 4 bases at V and 2 bases at J, with 13 bases between the two ends. The CDR3 sequence is 15 residues long. CDR3 DNA: TGCGCCAGCAGCCCAGACGGGGGGCGCAATCAGCCCCAGCATTTT. Amino acid sequence: CASSPDGGRNQPQHF. Supplemented by reference TRBV5-1 and TRBJ1-5, the full variable domain reads KAGVTQTPRYLIKTRGQQVTLSCSPISGHRSVSWYQQTPGQGLQFLFEYFSETQRNKGNFPGRFSGRQFSNSRSEMNVSTLELGDSALYLCASSPDGGRNQPQHFGDGTRLSIL.

V usage is TRBV7-2 and J usage is TRBJ1-1; D unclear. In germline, CDR1 is SGHTA, CDR2 FQGNSA. Trimming shortened V by 3 bases and J by 1 base, and 9 bases separated the two germline ends. The CDR3 has 14 residues. The CDR3 nucleotides are TGTGCCAGCAGCTTCCGGGAGGGGAACACTGAAGCTTTCTTT. It specifies CASSFREGNTEAFF.

The gene calls are TRBV5-1 and TRBJ1-1; 10 bases map to TRBD1. J was trimmed by 5 bases and V by 4 bases; bases with no gene match: 14. The V gene's germline CDR1 is SGHRS and CDR2 YFSETQ. CDR3 length equals 17 residues. Written as DNA, the CDR3 is TGCGCCAGCAGCGACCCCATAGACAGGGGGCGGGGAACTGAAGCTTTCTTT. Encoded protein: CASSDPIDRGRGTEAFF.

This chain uses TRBV20-1 with TRBJ2-5; perhaps TRBD2 as D (6 bases). Per germline, CDR1 DFQATT and CDR2 SNEGSKA (reference sequence). The CDR3 has 12 residues. V was clipped by 3 bases and J by 4 bases, with 9 bases between them. This chain's CDR3 is CSASVEGETQYF. The CDR3 bases are TGCAGTGCTAGTGTGGAGGGAGAGACCCAGTACTTC.

The gene calls are TRBV11-3 and TRBJ2-5; 9 bases are shared with TRBD1. Germline V gene data show CDR1 as SGHNT and CDR2 as YENEEA. After removal of 5 bases from V and 1 base from J, the junction contained 11 bases not matched to a gene. The CDR3 contains 17 residues. For the CDR3, the DNA is TGTGCCAGCAGCCAGGACCGGGACAGGGCACTCCAAGAGACCCAGTACTTC. Amino acid sequence: CASSQDRDRALQETQYF.

The chain recombines TRBV20-1 with TRBJ2-3, with TRBD1 matching 8 bases. There are 16 residues in the CDR3. Germline CDR1 and CDR2: DFQATT and SNEGSKA (reference sequence). Germline trimming cut 3 bases from V and 3 bases from J; bases unmatched to any gene: 11. For the CDR3, the DNA is TGCAGTGCTAGCGGCCAGGGGGCTGAGCGTACAGATACGCAGTATTTT. Translating it yields CSASGQGAERTDTQYF.